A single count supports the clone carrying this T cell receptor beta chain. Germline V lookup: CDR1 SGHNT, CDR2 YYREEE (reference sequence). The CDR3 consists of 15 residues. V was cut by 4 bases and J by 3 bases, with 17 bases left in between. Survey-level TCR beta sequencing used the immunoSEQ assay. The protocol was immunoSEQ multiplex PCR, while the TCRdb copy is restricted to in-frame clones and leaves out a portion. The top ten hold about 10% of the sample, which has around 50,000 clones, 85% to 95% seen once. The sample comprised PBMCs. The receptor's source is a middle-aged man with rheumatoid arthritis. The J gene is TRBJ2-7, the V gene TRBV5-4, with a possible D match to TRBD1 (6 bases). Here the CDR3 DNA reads TGTGCCAGCAGCCTACCCGGGACAAAGGTCTACGAGCAGTACTTC. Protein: CASSLPGTKVYEQYF.